Below, 28 T cell receptor beta chains from the same sample are listed, as sequenced in a study of cytomegalovirus exposure and HLA in healthy donors. The PCR used 60 Vbeta and 13 Jbeta primers. Assay: immunoSEQ multiplex PCR; the TCRdb copy retains only in-frame clones and omits some. This table has approximately 220,000 clones, 60% to 80% appearing once. Sample: PBMCs. These receptors all come from a man aged 18 to 30 in good health and CMV-seronegative.

The rearrangement links TRBV7-6 to TRBJ1-2; 10 bases align to TRBD1. The V gene's germline CDR1 is SGHVS and CDR2 FNYEAQ. V was pared by 4 bases and J by 2 bases, with 4 bases of the junction left unmatched. The CDR3 extends over 15 amino acids. CDR3 region: CASSSSGQGNYGYTF. Here the CDR3 DNA reads TGTGCCAGCAGCTCCTCGGGACAGGGGAACTATGGCTACACCTTC.

This clone was picked up one time. The chain uses TRBV23-1 and TRBJ2-7, with D perhaps matching TRBD1 (6 bases). TRBV23-1 is annotated as an ORF whose role is uncertain. This CDR3 has 19 amino acids. The V and J ends lost 0 bases and 0 bases respectively, with 21 bases between them. The CDR3 DNA is TGCGCCAGCAGTCAATCGTCGGCGGAAGGACAGCTTAACTCCTACGAGCAGTACTTC. It codes for CASSQSSAEGQLNSYEQYF.

The chain recombines TRBV9 with TRBJ2-3; the match to TRBD2 covers 9 bases. V lost 0 bases and J lost 8; bases outside the gene matches: 13. Germline V gene lookup returns CDR1 SGDLS and CDR2 YYNGEE. The CDR3 is made up of 17 amino acids. The CDR3 DNA is TGTGCCAGCAGCGTAGGGGAGGCTAGCGGGGAGATTGCTACGCAGTATTTT. This encodes CASSVGEASGEIATQYF.

V usage is TRBV10-2 and J usage is TRBJ1-5, with 8 nucleotides matching TRBD1. Per germline, CDR1 WSHSY and CDR2 SAAADI. There are 13 residues in the CDR3. Trimming took 10 bases from V and 5 from J; bases not matched to a gene: 7. The CDR3 DNA follows: TGCGCCACCGCGACAGGGGAGGATCAGCCCCAGCATTTT. This encodes CATATGEDQPQHF.

The chain carries TRBV7-3 and TRBJ2-1; D unresolved. CDR1 and CDR2 from the germline V gene are SGHTA and FQGTGA. The CDR3 extends over 15 amino acids. V was clipped by 0 bases and J by 0 bases, with 6 bases between them. The CDR3 DNA is TGTGCCAGCAGCTTAACTTGGAGCTCCTACAATGAGCAGTTCTTC. The encoded protein is CASSLTWSSYNEQFF.

This chain uses TRBV19 with TRBJ2-1, with D possibly TRBD2 on 5 matching bases. Per germline, CDR1 LNHDA and CDR2 SQIVND (reference sequence). CDR3 length: 14 amino acids. CDR3 DNA: TGTGGCGCGTCAGAATCGGGTTCGCGGGATGAGCAGTTCTTC. This encodes CGASESGSRDEQFF. The full variable domain, in which reference TRBV19 and TRBJ2-1 provide the parts outside the CDR3, is DGGITQSPKYLFRKEGQNVTLSCEQNLNHDAMYWYRQDPGQGLRLIYYSQIVNDFQKGDIAEGYSVSREKKESFPLTVTSAQKNPTAFYLCGASESGSRDEQFFGPGTRLTVL.

The chain combines TRBV19 with TRBJ2-5; 9 bases line up with TRBD2. V shed 7 bases and J 4 bases; nucleotides not matched to a gene: 13. The CDR3 covers 16 residues. Germline V lookup: CDR1 LNHDA, CDR2 SQIVND (reference sequence). The CDR3 reads CASKGWKRGAGETQYF. Written as DNA, the CDR3 is TGTGCCAGTAAGGGGTGGAAGCGGGGGGCCGGAGAGACCCAGTACTTC.

The chain carries TRBV6-5 and TRBJ2-7, with unresolved D. Germline assignment: CDR1 MNHEY and CDR2 SVGAGI. V lost 5 bases and J lost 5, with 16 bases in between. This CDR3 spans 14 amino acids. DNA for the CDR3: TGTGCCAGCAGTCCGGTCAGGATAGGCCACGAGCAGTACTTC. Translation: CASSPVRIGHEQYF.

This rearrangement joins TRBV15 to TRBJ2-1, with 7 bases identical to TRBD1. Trimming removed 5 bases from V and 6 bases from J; junction bases left unmatched: 10. Germline V lookup: CDR1 LNHNV, CDR2 YYDKDF (reference sequence). This CDR3 has 15 amino acids. This chain's CDR3 is CATSGFGQVGNEQFF. CDR3 DNA: TGTGCCACCAGCGGGTTCGGACAGGTGGGCAATGAGCAGTTCTTC. Together with reference TRBV15 and TRBJ2-1, the CDR3 gives the full variable domain: DAMVIQNPRYQVTQFGKPVTLSCSQTLNHNVMYWYQQKSSQAPKLLFHYYDKDFNNEADTPDNFQSRRPNTSFCFLDIRSPGLGDTAMYLCATSGFGQVGNEQFFGPGTRLTVL.

V is TRBV5-4 and J is TRBJ2-5; D remains ambiguous. The J call could be wrong; TRBJ2-7 is a better fit for the DNA end. This CDR3 spans 12 amino acids. Germline V gene data show CDR1 as SGHNT and CDR2 as YYREEE (reference sequence). This CDR3 is CASSIDSYEQYF. The DNA of the CDR3 is TGTGCCAGCAGCATAGACTCCTACGAGCAGTACTTC.

The chain couples TRBV7-8 to TRBJ1-4; D is undetermined. Per the germline V gene, CDR1 is SGHVS and CDR2 is FQNEAQ. The ends were cut back, 2 bases at V and 6 bases at J, with 4 bases in the middle. The CDR3 consists of 12 residues. The CDR3 sequence is CASSLSYEKLFF. The CDR3 DNA follows: TGTGCCAGCAGCTTATCTTATGAAAAACTGTTTTTT.

The rearrangement links TRBV19 to TRBJ2-2; unclear D gene. The germline gives CDR1 LNHDA, CDR2 SQIVND (reference sequence). CDR3 length: 15 residues. The V and J ends lost 5 bases and 2 bases respectively, with 12 bases between them. The CDR3: CASSLRVFNTGELFF. CDR3 DNA sequence: TGTGCCAGTAGTCTCCGGGTCTTTAACACCGGGGAGCTGTTTTTT.

This chain connects TRBV28 to TRBJ1-3; D is ambiguous. CDR3 length equals 15 residues. Germline assignment: CDR1 MDHEN and CDR2 SYDVKM. V was shortened by 2 bases and J by 1 base, with 9 bases between the two germline ends. CDR3 sequence: CASSLQVKSGNTIYF. CDR3 sequence (DNA): TGTGCCAGCAGTTTACAGGTTAAATCTGGAAACACCATATATTTT.

Only one count was recorded for this clone. The same CDR3 also results from other DNA sequences found in this sample. The CDR3 here is CASSRLRGTEAFF. The CDR3, as DNA: TGTGCCAGCAGCCGCCTTAGGGGCACTGAAGCTTTCTTT. The chain carries TRBV14 and TRBJ1-1; weak D call: TRBD1 (5 bases). The CDR3 is 13 residues long. CDR1 is SGHDN and CDR2 is FVKESK in the germline V gene. The V end lost 4 bases, the J end lost 4 bases, and 10 bases lay between the germline ends.

The chain carries TRBV11-2 and TRBJ1-4; TRBD1 might be the D (5 bases). Trimming pared 5 bases from V and 10 bases from J, leaving 14 bases between. Germline CDR1 is SGHAT and CDR2 is FQNNGV. CDR3 length equals 13 residues. CDR3 sequence: CASSAQTEGKLFF. The CDR3 region has the DNA TGTGCCAGCAGCGCCCAGACAGAAGGAAAACTGTTTTTT.

The chain is built from TRBV11-2 and TRBJ2-1, with no clear D. Trimming pared 4 bases from V and 5 bases from J, leaving 18 bases between. The germline V gene has CDR1 SGHAT and CDR2 FQNNGV. The CDR3 is 16 residues long. The CDR3, as DNA: TGTGCCAGCAGCTGGTTCTTAACTTCCGGAGACAATGAGCAGTTCTTC. Translated: CASSWFLTSGDNEQFF.

The CDR3 region is CASSVGIGGGNIQYF. The CDR3 bases are TGTGCCAGCAGCGTAGGAATAGGGGGGGGGAACATTCAGTACTTC. The V and J genes are TRBV9 and TRBJ2-4, with a tentative D call TRBD2 (7 bases). The V end lost 0 bases, the J end lost 7 bases, and 14 bases lay between the germline ends. CDR3 length: 15 residues. Germline V gives CDR1 SGDLS, CDR2 YYNGEE.

The rearrangement uses TRBV7-6 and TRBJ2-3; possible D gene TRBD1, 6 bases. Trimming removed 5 bases from V and 4 bases from J, with 16 bases in between. The germline V gene encodes CDR1 SGHVS and CDR2 FNYEAQ. This CDR3 has 15 amino acids. This chain's CDR3 is CASSITGLGADTQYF. In nucleotides, the CDR3 is TGTGCCAGCAGCATTACAGGGCTTGGGGCAGATACGCAGTATTTT.

The chain uses TRBV6-1 and TRBJ2-3; possible D gene TRBD2, 5 bases. This CDR3 is built from 16 residues. Germline values: CDR1 MNHNS, CDR2 SASEGT. V was clipped by 3 bases and J by 1 base, with 14 bases between them. CDR3 residues: CASSERVTGGTDTQYF. The CDR3 coding sequence is TGTGCCAGCAGTGAGAGGGTCACGGGCGGCACAGATACGCAGTATTTT.

The genes are TRBV5-4 and TRBJ1-1; D unresolved. Germline CDR1 reads SGHNT; CDR2 reads YYREEE (reference sequence). Between the trimmed V and J ends, which lost 1 base and 0 bases, there was a span of 16 bases. The CDR3 runs to 17 residues. The CDR3 is CASSLYSGSRMNTEAFF. The CDR3 region has the DNA TGTGCCAGCAGCTTGTATAGCGGTTCAAGAATGAACACTGAAGCTTTCTTT.

The rearrangement links TRBV4-3 to TRBJ2-6; D is possibly TRBD2 (6 bases). V was shortened by 0 bases and J by 4 bases, with 13 bases between the two germline ends. Germline V gene data show CDR1 as LGHNA and CDR2 as YSLEER. The CDR3 spans 17 residues. CDR3 loop: CASSQDGGGVGANVLTF. The CDR3 DNA reads as TGCGCCAGCAGCCAAGATGGAGGAGGGGTCGGGGCCAACGTCCTGACTTTC.

The chain has TRBV11-2 and TRBJ2-7; 13 bases fit TRBD2. The V gene end was trimmed by 4 bases and the J gene end by 5 bases; junction bases not matched to a gene: 8. There are 16 residues in the CDR3. CDR1 and CDR2 (germline): SGHAT, FQNNGV. CDR3 in amino acids: CASSSFTSGRDHEQYF. DNA for the CDR3: TGTGCCAGCAGCTCGTTCACTAGCGGGAGGGACCACGAGCAGTACTTC.

The rearrangement links TRBV19 to TRBJ1-2; perhaps TRBD1 as D (6 bases). Trimming took off 7 bases at V and 0 bases at J, with 18 bases between the two ends. From germline, CDR1 is LNHDA and CDR2 SQIVND (reference sequence). CDR3 length: 16 residues. As DNA, the CDR3 is TGTGCCAGTACCTTACTTGGACAGAGCGCTAACTATGGCTACACCTTC. Translating gives CASTLLGQSANYGYTF. The full variable domain, rest sourced from reference TRBV19 and TRBJ1-2, is DGGITQSPKYLFRKEGQNVTLSCEQNLNHDAMYWYRQDPGQGLRLIYYSQIVNDFQKGDIAEGYSVSREKKESFPLTVTSAQKNPTAFYLCASTLLGQSANYGYTFGSGTRLTVV.

This clone was seen only a few times. The chain links TRBV7-2 to TRBJ2-7; 7 bases are a match to TRBD1. Germline V gene data show CDR1 as SGHTA and CDR2 as FQGNSA. The CDR3 extends over 14 amino acids. The V gene end was trimmed by 5 bases and the J gene end by 3 bases; junction bases not matched to a gene: 7. The CDR3 nucleotides are TGTGCCAGCAGCCACTCAGACAGGGTCTACGAGCAGTACTTC. Protein: CASSHSDRVYEQYF. Full variable domain (rest looked up from reference TRBV7-2 and TRBJ2-7): GAGVSQSPSNKVTEKGKDVELRCDPISGHTALYWYRQSLGQGLEFLIYFQGNSAPDKSGLPSDRFSAERTGGSVSTLTIQRTQQEDSAVYLCASSHSDRVYEQYFGPGTRLTVT.

The chain combines TRBV7-2 with TRBJ1-1; possible D gene TRBD1, 5 bases. The CDR3 runs 14 residues. The germline V gene encodes CDR1 SGHTA and CDR2 FQGNSA. The V end lost 1 base, the J end lost 5 bases, and 11 bases lay between the germline ends. The CDR3 DNA reads as TGTGCCAGCAGCTTAGTAATAGGGGTGACTGAAGCTTTCTTT. Its translation: CASSLVIGVTEAFF.

The CDR3 bases are TGTGCCAGCAGCTTCTCAGGGAACAGCGTTACTGAAGCTTTCTTT. The encoded protein is CASSFSGNSVTEAFF. The chain couples TRBV5-4 to TRBJ1-1, with a possible D match to TRBD1 (5 bases). This CDR3 contains 15 residues. Germline V CDR1 and CDR2: SGHNT, YYREEE (reference sequence). Trimming took 2 bases from V and 5 from J, leaving 16 bases between them. The whole variable domain, filled in from reference TRBV5-4 and TRBJ1-1, reads ETGVTQSPTHLIKTRGQQVTLRCSSQSGHNTVSWYQQALGQGPQFIFQYYREEENGRGNFPPRFSGLQFPNYSSELNVNALELDDSALYLCASSFSGNSVTEAFFGQGTRLTVV.

The chain uses TRBV4-3 and TRBJ1-5; D might be TRBD1 (6 bases). Germline CDR1 reads LGHNA; CDR2 reads YSLEER. V dropped 4 bases and J dropped 2 bases, with 9 bases sitting between them. The CDR3 covers 14 residues. CDR3 sequence: CASSPRGRNQPQHF. CDR3 nucleotides: TGCGCCAGCAGCCCCAGGGGCCGCAATCAGCCCCAGCATTTT.

The CDR3 sequence: CASTTGTLSSYEQYF. Here the CDR3 DNA reads TGTGCCAGCACTACCGGGACTTTGAGCTCCTACGAGCAGTACTTC. The chain uses TRBV2 and TRBJ2-7; TRBD2 is a possible D gene (6 bases). The germline gives CDR1 SNHLY, CDR2 FYNNEI. CDR3 length: 15 amino acids. V dropped 7 bases and J dropped 0 bases, with 16 bases sitting between them.